A selection of T cell receptor beta chains follows, all from one sample in a study of quantifying T cell responses using KT2 cells. TCRdb independently ran MiXCR on the UMI-ligation and nested PCR reads; one entry per CDR3 protein. Of around 44,000 distinct CDR3 sequences in the sample, approximately 15% are singletons; the top ten hold approximately 40%. Sequences were obtained from PBMCs spiked with cells of the T cell clone KT2. The receptors were gathered from a human donor. Each CDR3 is given with its conserved first and last residue. D genes are given only for firm matches. Clone size is not always given. Where it is, it says once, few, many or a class for expanded clones.

. | TRBJ2-2 | many | TRBV6-5 | TGTGCCAGCACCCTAAATGGGCAGGGGAACACCGGGGAGCTGTTTTTT | CASTLNGQGNTGELFF
. | TRBJ2-3 | . | TRBV14 | TGTGCCAGCAGCCAAGTGGGGCGGGGTAGCACAGATACGCAGTATTTT | CASSQVGRGSTDTQYF
TRBD1 | TRBJ2-7 | few | TRBV19 | TGTGCCAGTAGTATTCAGGGGGACCTCTACGAGCAGTACTTC | CASSIQGDLYEQYF
. | TRBJ1-4 | . | TRBV29-1 | TGCAGCGTTGAAACTAATGAAAAACTGTTTTTT | CSVETNEKLFF
TRBD1 | TRBJ1-5 | many | TRBV6-1 | TGTGCCAGCAGTGATGTACAGGGGGCTCAGCCCCAGCATTTT | CASSDVQGAQPQHF
. | TRBJ1-2 | few | TRBV7-9 | TGTGCCAGCAGCTTAAACGAATATGGCTACACCTTC | CASSLNEYGYTF
TRBD1 | TRBJ1-2 | . | TRBV6-5 | TGTGCCAGCAGTTACTCGAGGCAGGGGGGCTATGGCTACACCTTC | CASSYSRQGGYGYTF
TRBD2 | TRBJ2-5 | . | TRBV9 | TGTGCCAGCAGCGTAGCGGCGGGGGGCCGGGAAGAGACCCAGTACTTC | CASSVAAGGREETQYF
. | TRBJ2-3 | . | TRBV5-1 | TGCGCCAGCAGCCTTGGCGACCGAACAGATACGCAGTATTTT | CASSLGDRTDTQYF
TRBD2 | TRBJ2-1 | few | TRBV14 | TGTGCCAGCAGCCCTTGGACTAGCGGGCTCTCCTACAATGAGCAGTTCTTC | CASSPWTSGLSYNEQFF
TRBD1 | TRBJ1-5 | medium-sized | TRBV29-1 | TGCAGCGTTACAGGGGGGCAGAATCAGCCCCAGCATTTT | CSVTGGQNQPQHF
. | TRBJ1-2 | . | TRBV9 | TGTGCCAGCAGCCCGGGACCTCTAGCTAACTATGGCTACACCTTC | CASSPGPLANYGYTF
. | TRBJ2-1 | few | TRBV5-5 | TGTGCCAGCAGCTTGGTTGCGGTCTCCTACAATGAGCAGTTCTTC | CASSLVAVSYNEQFF
. | TRBJ2-7 | . | TRBV3-1 | TGTGCCAGCAGCCAAGATGGGGGTTCCTACGAGCAGTACTTC | CASSQDGGSYEQYF
. | TRBJ2-1 | many | TRBV27 | TGTGCCAGCAGCTGGATCCCAGGCCAGGGTAGGGATGAGCAGTTCTTC | CASSWIPGQGRDEQFF
TRBD1 | TRBJ2-7 | . | TRBV2 | TGTGCCAGCAGGCGACAGGGGACTTCCTACGAGCAGTACTTC | CASRRQGTSYEQYF
. | TRBJ2-1 | . | TRBV24-1 | TGTGCCACCAGTGACCAAGACAAATCGAATGAGCAGTTCTTC | CATSDQDKSNEQFF
TRBD2 | TRBJ2-3 | few | TRBV6-2/TRBV6-3 | TGTGCCAGCACTCGGAGGACTAGCGGCGGCACAGATACGCAGTATTTT | CASTRRTSGGTDTQYF
. | TRBJ2-7 | . | TRBV2 | TGTGCCAGCAGTGAAGAAGGACCGCTCTACGAGCAGTACTTC | CASSEEGPLYEQYF
. | TRBJ2-3 | few | TRBV12-3/TRBV12-4 | TGTGCCAGCAGTTTAGGGTCGGGAGCGGTAAATACGCAGTATTTT | CASSLGSGAVNTQYF
. | TRBJ1-1 | . | TRBV20-1 | TGCAGTGCACCAGGGTTCGTGTACACTGAAGCTTTCTTT | CSAPGFVYTEAFF
TRBD2 | TRBJ2-2 | many | TRBV7-6 | TGTGCCAGCAGCCCAGGACTAGCGGGAGGGCCAGTTCCCGGGGAGCTGTTTTTT | CASSPGLAGGPVPGELFF
. | TRBJ1-6 | few | TRBV29-1 | TGCAGCGTTGGAGAAGCAGCAGGGAATTCACCCCTCCACTTT | CSVGEAAGNSPLHF
. | TRBJ1-1 | many | TRBV29-1 | TGCAGCGTTGTGGAGCAGGTCGAAGCTTTCTTT | CSVVEQVEAFF
TRBD2 | TRBJ2-1 | . | TRBV19 | TGTGCCAGTACCCCCGGGTGGGGTTCTAGCGGGGGGGCCTACAATGAGCAGTTCTTC | CASTPGWGSSGGAYNEQFF
. | TRBJ1-1 | . | TRBV7-9 | TGTGCCAGCAGCCCCCGGACGGGGAACACTGAAGCTTTCTTT | CASSPRTGNTEAFF
. | TRBJ1-1 | few | TRBV5-1 | TGCGCCAGCAGCATCCAGGTTGGGGACACTGAAGCTTTCTTT | CASSIQVGDTEAFF
TRBD2 | TRBJ2-1 | . | TRBV9 | TGTGCCAGCAGCGACCTCCGGGGGACTAGAGGAGGGGATGAGCAGTTCTTC | CASSDLRGTRGGDEQFF
. | TRBJ1-4 | . | TRBV11-1 | TGTGCCAGCAGCACCGGACTAGTGGGGGATGAAAAACTGTTTTTT | CASSTGLVGDEKLFF
. | TRBJ2-7 | few | TRBV12-3/TRBV12-4 | TGTGCCAGCAGTTTCTCCTCGAGGCAGTACTTC | CASSFSSRQYF
. | TRBJ2-1 | few | TRBV15 | TGTGCCACCAGCAGAGATGAGGGACGGACTCCGTTCTTC | CATSRDEGRTPFF
. | TRBJ2-3 | . | TRBV7-2 | TGTGCCAGCAGCTTAGCTACTGGACGCACAGATACGCAGTATTTT | CASSLATGRTDTQYF
. | TRBJ2-2 | many | TRBV7-2 | TGTGCCAGCAGCCATACGTTAGGGATGAACACCGGGGAGCTGTTTTTT | CASSHTLGMNTGELFF
TRBD2 | TRBJ2-3 | few | TRBV4-1 | TGCGCCAGCAGCCGTAGCGGGGGGGCCACAGATACGCAGTATTTT | CASSRSGGATDTQYF
. | TRBJ1-1 | . | TRBV18 | TGTGCCAGCTCACCACCGTTGGACCGACGGGGTGAAGCTTTCTTT | CASSPPLDRRGEAFF
. | TRBJ2-5 | large | TRBV13 | TGTGCCAGCGGATCCAGGCAAGAGACCCAGTACTTC | CASGSRQETQYF
TRBD1 | TRBJ2-1 | many | TRBV5-6 | TGTGCCAGCAGCTTAGGACAGGGGGCTTACAATGAGCAGTTCTTC | CASSLGQGAYNEQFF
TRBD1 | TRBJ2-6 | few | TRBV15 | TGTGCCACCAGCAGCCCAGACAGGGGCACCTCTGGGGCCAACGTCCTGACTTTC | CATSSPDRGTSGANVLTF
TRBD2 | TRBJ2-3 | few | TRBV7-3 | TGTGCCAGCAGCTTAACAGCGGGGACAGATACGCAGTATTTT | CASSLTAGTDTQYF
. | TRBJ2-7 | . | TRBV4-2 | TGTGCCAGCAGCCAAGATCGGGCACGACCCTCCTACGAGCAGTACTTC | CASSQDRARPSYEQYF
TRBD2 | TRBJ2-1 | many | TRBV18 | TGTGCCAGCTCACCGGGACTAGCGGGCGACAATGAGCAGTTCTTC | CASSPGLAGDNEQFF
. | TRBJ2-5 | . | TRBV28 | TGTGCCAGCAGTTTAGGGCTACAAGAGACCCAGTACTTC | CASSLGLQETQYF
TRBD1 | TRBJ1-2 | few | TRBV6-1 | TGTGCCAGCAGTGAAACCGGGACAGCCGTCGGGGGCTACACCTTC | CASSETGTAVGGYTF
TRBD1 | TRBJ2-1 | . | TRBV7-3 | TGTGCCAGCAGCGTTAATCCGGGACAGAGACCTTTGAGTAACAATGAGCAGTTCTTC | CASSVNPGQRPLSNNEQFF
. | TRBJ1-2 | few | TRBV6-1 | TGTGCCAGCAGTGATCTGGGAACCGACTATGGCTACACCTTC | CASSDLGTDYGYTF